This T cell receptor beta chain comes out of a study of identical twins. This clonotype was counted a few times. What it binds is not known. Each CDR3 protein gets one entry after TCRdb re-called the 5' RACE reads with MiXCR. In the table there are 500,000 to 650,000 distinct CDR3 sequences, more than 20% of which are singletons. Germline V CDR1 and CDR2: KGHDR, SFDVKD. CDR3 length equals 13 residues. The V gene lost 3 bases and the J gene lost 5 bases, with 9 bases spanning the gap. Whole-study results and caveats: Out-of-frame TCR alpha sharing observed in monozygotic twins exceeded model estimates.

These data also formed part of another study, on yellow fever vaccine responses in identical twins.

The chain carries TRBV24-1 and TRBJ2-5, with a weak D call TRBD1 (5 bases). The receptor's source is a woman between 18 and 29 years old in good health. Sequencing input: CD4+ T cells sorted from blood. As DNA, the CDR3 is TGTGCCACCAGTGATATCGCAGGGGAGACCCAGTACTTC. It encodes CATSDIAGETQYF.